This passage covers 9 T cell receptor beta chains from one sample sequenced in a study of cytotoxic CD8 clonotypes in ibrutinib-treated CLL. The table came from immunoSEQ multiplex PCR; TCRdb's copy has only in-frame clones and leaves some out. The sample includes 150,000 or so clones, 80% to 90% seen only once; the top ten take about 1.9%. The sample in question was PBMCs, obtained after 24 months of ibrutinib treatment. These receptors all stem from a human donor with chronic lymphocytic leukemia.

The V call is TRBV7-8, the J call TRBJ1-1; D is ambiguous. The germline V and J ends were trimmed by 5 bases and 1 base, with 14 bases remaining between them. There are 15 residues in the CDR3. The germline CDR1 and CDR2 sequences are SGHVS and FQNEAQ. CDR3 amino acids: CASSQGRPENTEAFF. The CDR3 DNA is TGTGCCAGCAGCCAAGGCCGCCCAGAGAACACTGAAGCTTTCTTT.

The CDR3 loop reads CASRSGQAYNEQFF. The CDR3 region has the DNA TGTGCCAGCAGGTCGGGACAGGCTTACAATGAGCAGTTCTTC. This rearrangement joins TRBV6-6 to TRBJ2-1, with TRBD1 matching 8 bases. This CDR3 contains 14 residues. Germline CDR1 and CDR2: MNHNY and SVGAGI (reference sequence). J lost 4 bases, V lost 6 bases, and 5 bases had no gene match.

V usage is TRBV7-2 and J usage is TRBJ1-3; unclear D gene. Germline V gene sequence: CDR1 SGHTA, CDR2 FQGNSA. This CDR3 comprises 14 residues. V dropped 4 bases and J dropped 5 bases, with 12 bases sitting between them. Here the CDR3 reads CASSSPRERNTIYF. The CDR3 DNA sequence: TGTGCCAGCAGCTCCCCCCGGGAAAGAAACACCATATATTTT.

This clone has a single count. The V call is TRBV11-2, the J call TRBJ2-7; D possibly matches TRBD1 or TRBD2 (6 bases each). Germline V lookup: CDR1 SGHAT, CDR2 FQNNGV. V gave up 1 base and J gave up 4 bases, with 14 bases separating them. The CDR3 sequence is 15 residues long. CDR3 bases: TGTGCCAGCAGCTTAGGCCCCCAGGGGAGGTACGAGCAGTACTTC. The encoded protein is CASSLGPQGRYEQYF.

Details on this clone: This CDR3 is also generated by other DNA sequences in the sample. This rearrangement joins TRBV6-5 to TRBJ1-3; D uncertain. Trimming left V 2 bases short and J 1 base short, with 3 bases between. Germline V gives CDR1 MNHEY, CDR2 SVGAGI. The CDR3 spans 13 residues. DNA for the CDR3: TGTGCCAGCAGTTACAATTCTGGAAACACCATATATTTT. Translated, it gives CASSYNSGNTIYF.

This CDR3 reads CASKRAAYEQYF. Written as DNA, the CDR3 is TGTGCCAGCAAGAGGGCTGCCTACGAGCAGTACTTC. The V gene is TRBV28, the J gene TRBJ2-7; possible D gene TRBD2, 5 bases. Trimming took off 7 bases at V and 2 bases at J, with 9 bases between the two ends. Germline-derived CDR1 and CDR2 are MDHEN and SYDVKM. This CDR3 is 12 amino acids long.

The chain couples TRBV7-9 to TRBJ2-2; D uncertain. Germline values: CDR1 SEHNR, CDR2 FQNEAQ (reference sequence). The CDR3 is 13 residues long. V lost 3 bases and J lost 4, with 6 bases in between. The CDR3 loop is CASSFWGTGELFF. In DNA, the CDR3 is TGTGCCAGCAGCTTCTGGGGCACCGGGGAGCTGTTTTTT.

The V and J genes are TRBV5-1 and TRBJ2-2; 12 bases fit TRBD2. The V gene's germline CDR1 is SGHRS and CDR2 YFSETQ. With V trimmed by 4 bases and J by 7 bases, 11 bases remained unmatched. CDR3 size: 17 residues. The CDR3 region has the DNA TGCGCCAGCAGCCCCCGGCTAGCGGGGGGGAGTAACGGGGAGCTGTTTTTT. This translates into CASSPRLAGGSNGELFF.

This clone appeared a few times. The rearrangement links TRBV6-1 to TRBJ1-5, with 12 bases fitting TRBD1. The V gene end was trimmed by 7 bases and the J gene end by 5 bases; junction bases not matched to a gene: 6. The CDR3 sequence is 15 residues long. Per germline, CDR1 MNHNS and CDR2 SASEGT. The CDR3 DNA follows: TGTGCCAGCATCCCTGGGACAGGGGGCTATCAGCCCCAGCATTTT. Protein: CASIPGTGGYQPQHF.